The following is a TCR beta chain sequence with its context. The antigen is not known. The V and J ends lost 2 bases and 1 base, in that order; junction bases with no gene match: 7. CDR1 is SGHRS and CDR2 is YFSETQ in the germline V gene. The CDR3 runs to 16 residues. 13 Jbeta primers and 60 Vbeta primers were used for the PCR. Assay used: immunoSEQ multiplex PCR; TCRdb lists only in-frame clones, some missing. This sample has 100,000 to 120,000 clones, with about 80% found just once. The sample comes from a study of cytomegalovirus exposure and HLA in healthy donors. Broader study findings: Fewer N-insertions (relative to the 666-donor mean) were reportedly seen in an Asian-associated ancestry cluster in a later analysis.

Whereas donors were nominally healthy upon sampling, unrecorded immune exposures were probable. V gene TRBV5-1 combines with J gene TRBJ2-3; 7 bases match TRBD2. Sequencing was carried out using PBMCs. The TCR was taken from a woman aged 60 to 75 in good health and CMV-seropositive. CDR3 residues: CASSLRSGMGTDTQYF. CDR3 DNA: TGCGCCAGCAGCTTAAGGAGCGGGATGGGCACAGATACGCAGTATTTT.